The rows below give T cell receptor beta chains drawn from one sample of a study of CD8 T cells in cerebrospinal fluid in Alzheimer's disease. From its re-call of the 10x single-cell sequencing reads, TCRdb lists each CDR3 protein once, without DNA. This repertoire includes over a thousand distinct CDR3 sequences. The sample was cerebrospinal fluid. Receptors originate from a human donor in good health. Both conserved end residues are part of each CDR3. The order of the fields is J gene, clone size, V gene, CDR3 protein. Clone size is given as once, few or many counts, or a class when the clone is expanded.

j_call: TRBJ2-1; clone_size: medium-sized; v_call: TRBV4-2; cdr3_aa: CASSPKYRDFSYNEQFF
j_call: TRBJ2-7; clone_size: medium-sized; v_call: TRBV28; cdr3_aa: CASWNRERGEQYF
j_call: TRBJ2-6; clone_size: medium-sized; v_call: TRBV20-1; cdr3_aa: CSASTVLGANVLTF
j_call: TRBJ2-7; clone_size: medium-sized; v_call: TRBV19; cdr3_aa: CARRSLNGSYEQYF
j_call: TRBJ1-3; clone_size: medium-sized; v_call: TRBV18; cdr3_aa: CASSPHPGDSSGNTIYF